This T cell receptor beta chain came from a study of blood T cell repertoires in COVID-19 (dated by TCRdb to 2020 to 2022). About the full investigation: The collaborator samples originated in the United States, Italy and Spain and spanned the acute and convalescent phases of COVID-19. Deeply sampled blood TCRbeta repertoires from subjects exposed to, actively infected with, or recovered from COVID-19 were included in the dataset. The repertoires were made available in a free public database intended to serve as a resource for research on the immune response to SARS-CoV-2. Sample metadata almost always included a de-identified subject ID, COVID-19 status, age in years and sex. The prospective study material was composed of cDNA or gDNA derived from T cells, B-cell-depleted T cells, or PBMCs. Samples came from the ongoing ImmuneRACE study (first 160 participants) plus 1,254 subjects from 6 global collaborators. Where available, HLA class I and class II types were taken from metadata supplied by the sample provider and were not determined by assay-based typing. Study-wide findings and limitations: How much clinical and demographic metadata was included differed by source and by participant, and the metadata was provided uncurated.

Taken from cysteine to phenylalanine, the CDR3 has 17 residues. The read is trimmed to its CDR3 DNA, 51 bases read in frame from base 1. Comment on this clone: Its antigen is unknown. No per-base quality is available; no much larger clone lies one base away.

TCRbeta CDR3 regions were amplified from genomic DNA using the immunoSEQ Assay, a bias-controlled multiplex PCR. The authors' analysis ran thus. Nucleated cell counts per sample were estimated from amplification of reference gene primers within the assay. To quantify the absolute abundance of each unique TCRbeta CDR3 rearrangement, sequence reads were collapsed and filtered. For each sample, productive Simpson clonality was calculated as the square root of Simpson's diversity index across productive rearrangements. As stored in TCRdb, this immuneACCESS dataset retains in-frame rearrangements with V and J assigned. A fraction of the clones does not appear; measured against another copy, unresolved V genes explain less than half of the discrepancy, and the remainder lacks a known reason. From that table come the V and J calls and clone size; the DNA was used to work out D and trimming. For this sample there are 250,000 to 300,000 clones; more than 80% appear just once. The ten largest make up around 2.9% of the sample.

Collaborating institutions collected whole blood in K2EDTA tubes following their own protocols. For TCRbeta analysis, collaborator samples were shipped as frozen whole blood, as isolated PBMCs, or as DNA extracted from either sample type. The chain was built from TRBV21-1 and TRBJ1-1; the table's D call of TRBD1 was not tested on the DNA. TRBV21-1 is annotated as a pseudogene. The clonotype comes from a woman in her twenties or thirties with active or convalescent COVID-19. Sequenced sample: peripheral blood. CDR3 protein: CAKTGTGMWQMNTEAFF. The DNA sequence follows: TGTGCCAAGACCGGGACAGGGATGTGGCAGATGAACACTGAAGCTTTCTTT.